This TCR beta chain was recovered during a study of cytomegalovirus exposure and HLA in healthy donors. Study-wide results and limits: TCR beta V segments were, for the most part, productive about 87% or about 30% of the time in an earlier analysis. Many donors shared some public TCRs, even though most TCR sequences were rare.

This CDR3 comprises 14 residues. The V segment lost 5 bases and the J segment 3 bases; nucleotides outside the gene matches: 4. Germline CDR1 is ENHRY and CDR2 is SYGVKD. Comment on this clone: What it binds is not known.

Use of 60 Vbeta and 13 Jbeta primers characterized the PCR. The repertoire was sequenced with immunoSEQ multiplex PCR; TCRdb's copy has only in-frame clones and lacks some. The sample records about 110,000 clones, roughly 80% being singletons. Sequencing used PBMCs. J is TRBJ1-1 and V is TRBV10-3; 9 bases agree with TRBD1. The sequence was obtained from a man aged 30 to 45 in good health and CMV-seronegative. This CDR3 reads CAISWGQGDTEAFF. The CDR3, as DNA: TGTGCCATCAGTTGGGGACAGGGAGACACTGAAGCTTTCTTT.